The T cell receptor beta chain under discussion was sequenced for a study of blood T cell repertoires in COVID-19. The wider study: Donors in the United States, Italy and Spain gave samples during acute or convalescent COVID-19. The cDNA or gDNA used as material had been derived from T cells, B-cell-depleted T cells, or PBMCs.

The CDR3 has 12 amino acids. CDR1 is MDHEN, CDR2 SYDVKM, per germline. Trimming shortened V by 4 bases and J by 3 bases, and 7 bases separated the two germline ends. Authors' data handling: Cell counts per sample came from amplifying reference gene primers. The protocol was immunoSEQ multiplex PCR, while the TCRdb copy is restricted to in-frame clones and leaves out a portion. V, J and clone size are taken as reported in that table, and D and trimming were inferred from the DNA itself. There are approximately 260,000 clones in the sample; 89% occur only once, and 4% to 5% lies in the top ten. This clonotype was obtained from a woman aged 40 to 50 who had recovered from COVID-19. The chain uses TRBV28 and TRBJ2-7, with no clear D. Specimen: peripheral blood. CDR3 DNA sequence: TGTGCCAGCAGTTACCAGGACTACGAGCAGTACTTC. Encoded protein: CASSYQDYEQYF. Full variable domain (rest looked up from reference TRBV28 and TRBJ2-7): DVKVTQSSRYLVKRTGEKVFLECVQDMDHENMFWYRQDPGLGLRLIYFSYDVKMKEKGDIPEGYSVSREKKERFSLILESASTNQTSMYLCASSYQDYEQYFGPGTRLTVT.